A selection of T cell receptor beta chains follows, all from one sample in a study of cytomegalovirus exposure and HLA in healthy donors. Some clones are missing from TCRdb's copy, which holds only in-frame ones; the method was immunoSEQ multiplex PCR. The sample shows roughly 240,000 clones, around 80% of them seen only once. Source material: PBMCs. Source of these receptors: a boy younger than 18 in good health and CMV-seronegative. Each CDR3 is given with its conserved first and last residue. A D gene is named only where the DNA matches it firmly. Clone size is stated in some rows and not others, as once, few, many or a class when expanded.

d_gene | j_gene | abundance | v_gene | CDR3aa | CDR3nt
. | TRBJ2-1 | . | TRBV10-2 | CASSEWFGSYNEQFF | TGCGCCAGCAGTGAATGGTTCGGCTCCTACAATGAGCAGTTCTTC
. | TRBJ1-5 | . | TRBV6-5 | CASSTRGTGNQPQHF | TGTGCCAGCAGCACCAGGGGAACGGGGAATCAGCCCCAGCATTTT
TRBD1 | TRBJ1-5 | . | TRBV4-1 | CASSQILQGRTDQPQHF | TGCGCCAGCAGCCAAATCCTACAGGGGAGGACCGATCAGCCCCAGCATTTT
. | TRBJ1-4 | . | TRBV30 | CAWTATNEKLFF | TGTGCCTGGACGGCAACTAATGAAAAACTGTTTTTT
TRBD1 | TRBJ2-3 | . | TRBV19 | CASRPLGTVSTDTQYF | TGTGCCAGTAGACCCCTCGGGACAGTAAGCACAGATACGCAGTATTTT
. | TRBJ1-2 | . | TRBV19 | CAIDRGGYGYTF | TGTGCCATTGATCGAGGCGGCTATGGCTACACCTTC
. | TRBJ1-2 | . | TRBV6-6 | CASSYSSRVLQYGYTF | TGTGCCAGCAGTTACTCGAGCAGGGTCCTTCAGTATGGCTACACCTTC
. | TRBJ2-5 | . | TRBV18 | CASSPGSGLSQETQYF | TGTGCCAGCTCACCAGGTTCAGGGTTGAGCCAAGAGACCCAGTACTTC
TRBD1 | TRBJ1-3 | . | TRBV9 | CASSTATGVGNTIYF | TGTGCCAGCAGCACAGCGACAGGGGTCGGAAACACCATATATTTT
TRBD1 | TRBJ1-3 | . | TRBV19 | CASSIQGVSGPGNTIYF | TGTGCCAGTAGTATACAGGGGGTGAGTGGCCCTGGAAACACCATATATTTT
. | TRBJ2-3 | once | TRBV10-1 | CASRAGLRDTQYF | TGCGCCAGCAGGGCAGGGCTGAGGGATACGCAGTATTTT
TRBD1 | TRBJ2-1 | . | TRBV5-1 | CASSLDGTAFYNEQFF | TGCGCCAGCAGCTTGGACGGGACAGCTTTCTACAATGAGCAGTTCTTC
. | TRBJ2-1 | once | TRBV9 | CASSLDPRLRGEQFF | TGTGCCAGCAGCCTAGACCCCCGTCTCCGCGGTGAGCAGTTCTTC
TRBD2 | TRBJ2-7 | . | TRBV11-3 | CASSSSGLAGAYEQYF | TGTGCCAGCAGCTCATCGGGACTAGCGGGGGCCTACGAGCAGTACTTC
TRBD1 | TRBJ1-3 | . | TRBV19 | CASSTDRGNTIYF | TGTGCCAGTAGTACGGACAGGGGAAACACCATATATTTT
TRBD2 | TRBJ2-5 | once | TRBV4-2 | CASSQDGTSVETQYF | TGTGCCAGCAGCCAAGACGGGACTAGTGTGGAGACCCAGTACTTC